This TCR beta chain was observed in a study of OX40 agonist ivuxolimab in advanced cancers. Background on the study: Past anti-PD-1, anti-PD-L1 or anti-CTLA-4 therapy was accepted, and approximately 40% had received some. Partial responses occurred in three patients (one hepatocellular carcinoma, two cutaneous melanoma). Study outcomes and limitations: Some patients without response likewise showed low normalized clonal expansion.

The data were produced by immunoSEQ multiplex PCR, yet TCRdb's version contains in-frame clones alone and is incomplete. The sample gives under 65,000 clones, 85% of which show up once; over 20% is in the top ten. To note about this clone: What it recognizes is unknown.

Exclusion of a patient followed from autoimmune disease history or systemic immunosuppression. Germline V lookup: CDR1 SGHVS, CDR2 FNYEAQ. Trimming took 8 bases from V and 4 from J; bases not matched to a gene: 7. The CDR3 is 13 residues long. This sequence joins TRBV7-6 and TRBJ2-7; 8 nucleotides line up with TRBD2. The receptor was derived from an adult with an advanced solid tumor such as melanoma, head and neck, liver or kidney cancer. The sample here was CD4+ or CD8+ T cells sorted from blood, taken in a trial of the OX40 agonist ivuxolimab. As DNA, the CDR3 is TGTGCCAGCTTTAGCGGGGTAGGGTACGAGCAGTACTTC. Its protein is CASFSGVGYEQYF.